The 16 T cell receptor beta chains presented below share a single source sample, sequenced in a study of cytotoxic CD8 clonotypes in ibrutinib-treated CLL. The method was immunoSEQ multiplex PCR; TCRdb's version includes in-frame clones alone and lacks a portion of them. The sample contains a few hundred thousand clones, roughly two thirds of which appear only once. Here the sequenced sample was PBMCs, taken after 36 months of ibrutinib treatment. These receptors were obtained from a human donor with chronic lymphocytic leukemia.

The chain uses TRBV25-1 and TRBJ2-7; the D gene could be TRBD1 or TRBD2 (6 bases each). CDR3 length equals 15 residues. V was cut by 2 bases and J by 5 bases, with 16 bases left in between. Germline-derived CDR1 and CDR2 are MGHDK and SYGVNS. The CDR3 loop is CASSEKRGGPNEQYF. The CDR3, as DNA: TGTGCCAGCAGTGAAAAGCGAGGGGGGCCAAACGAGCAGTACTTC.

The V call is TRBV5-1, the J call TRBJ1-2; TRBD1 aligns across 7 bases. The CDR3 sequence is 16 residues long. Trimming cost V 5 bases and J 4 bases; bases outside gene matches: 14. Germline-derived CDR1 and CDR2 are SGHRS and YFSETQ. CDR3 nucleotide sequence: TGCGCCAGCAGTTCCCAAACAGGGGTCTTAGGCTATGGCTACACCTTC. Its translation is CASSSQTGVLGYGYTF. The full variable domain, with the rest looked up from reference TRBV5-1 and TRBJ1-2, is KAGVTQTPRYLIKTRGQQVTLSCSPISGHRSVSWYQQTPGQGLQFLFEYFSETQRNKGNFPGRFSGRQFSNSRSEMNVSTLELGDSALYLCASSSQTGVLGYGYTFGSGTRLTVV.

The chain carries TRBV5-1 and TRBJ2-4; the match to TRBD1 covers 8 bases. Germline V CDR1 and CDR2: SGHRS, YFSETQ. V dropped 4 bases and J dropped 5; count of bases not matched to a gene: 5. CDR3 length: 14 amino acids. The CDR3 protein is CASSRGTGENIQYF. Written as DNA, the CDR3 is TGCGCCAGCAGCCGCGGGACAGGCGAAAACATTCAGTACTTC. Combining the CDR3 with reference TRBV5-1 and TRBJ2-4 gives the whole variable domain KAGVTQTPRYLIKTRGQQVTLSCSPISGHRSVSWYQQTPGQGLQFLFEYFSETQRNKGNFPGRFSGRQFSNSRSEMNVSTLELGDSALYLCASSRGTGENIQYFGAGTRLSVL.

This clone was seen only once. This chain uses TRBV27 with TRBJ2-1; D not certain. The CDR3 runs 13 residues. Trimming left V 5 bases short and J 4 bases short, with 9 bases between. CDR1 and CDR2 from the germline V gene are MNHEY and SMNVEV (reference sequence). This CDR3 is CASSRPPYNEQFF. CDR3 DNA: TGTGCCAGCAGTCGCCCACCTTACAATGAGCAGTTCTTC.

This clone was observed once. The chain uses TRBV6-1 and TRBJ1-5, with TRBD1 matching over 7 bases. The CDR3 is 15 residues long. The junction had 11 bases not matched to a gene; V was cut back by 9 bases and J by 3 bases. CDR1 is MNHNS and CDR2 is SASEGT in the germline V gene. DNA of the CDR3: TGTGCCAGTGCTCACACAGGGACAGACAATCAGCCCCAGCATTTT. The encoded protein is CASAHTGTDNQPQHF.

The CDR3 here is CASSNPGLHTDTQYF. The CDR3 bases are TGTGCCAGCAGCAACCCAGGACTCCACACAGATACGCAGTATTTT. V usage is TRBV14 and J usage is TRBJ2-3, with TRBD2 as a possible D gene (5 bases). CDR1 is SGHDN, CDR2 FVKESK, per germline. Trimming took 5 bases from V and 2 from J, leaving 14 bases between them. The CDR3 has 15 residues.

The CDR3 DNA reads TGTGCCAGCAGCGGTGAGACCCAGTACTTC. It specifies CASSGETQYF. The chain links TRBV7-9 to TRBJ2-5; D unresolved. Trimming left V 5 bases short and J 5 bases short, with 3 bases between. In germline, CDR1 is SEHNR, CDR2 FQNEAQ (reference sequence). The CDR3 covers 10 residues.

The chain couples TRBV15 to TRBJ1-5; tentative D call: TRBD1 (6 bases). The CDR3 runs 15 residues. Germline values: CDR1 LNHNV, CDR2 YYDKDF (reference sequence). Trimming shortened V by 0 bases and J by 4 bases, and 10 bases separated the two germline ends. This CDR3 is CATSREGAGNQPQHF. In nucleotides, the CDR3 is TGTGCCACCAGCAGAGAGGGGGCAGGGAATCAGCCCCAGCATTTT.

This clone was found a few times. The sample carries other DNA sequences with the same CDR3. The chain couples TRBV5-1 to TRBJ2-5; no firm D call. V was trimmed by 0 bases and J by 2 bases, leaving 5 bases between them. Germline lookup yields CDR1 SGHRS and CDR2 YFSETQ. The CDR3 sequence is 13 residues long. This chain's CDR3 is CASSLEGQETQYF. The CDR3 coding sequence is TGCGCCAGCAGCTTGGAAGGGCAAGAGACCCAGTACTTC.

The chain uses TRBV20-1 and TRBJ2-5; no firm D call. The CDR3 loop spans 11 amino acids. Trimming pared 5 bases from V and 1 base from J, leaving 5 bases between. The germline V gene has CDR1 DFQATT and CDR2 SNEGSKA (reference sequence). The CDR3 bases are TGCAGTGCTCTTAGCCAAGAGACCCAGTACTTC. Encoded protein: CSALSQETQYF.

This clone was observed a few times. The V and J genes are TRBV27 and TRBJ1-4; 7 bases match TRBD1. CDR3 length: 14 amino acids. Germline values: CDR1 MNHEY, CDR2 SMNVEV (reference sequence). With V trimmed by 4 bases and J by 7 bases, 6 bases remained unmatched. CDR3 region: CASSSYDRAEKLFF. The CDR3 DNA is TGTGCCAGCAGTTCCTACGACAGGGCTGAAAAACTGTTTTTT. The variable domain in full, with the rest retrieved from reference TRBV27 and TRBJ1-4, is EAQVTQNPRYLITVTGKKLTVTCSQNMNHEYMSWYRQDPGLGLRQIYYSMNVEVTDKGDVPEGYKVSRKEKRNFPLILESPSPNQTSLYFCASSSYDRAEKLFFGSGTQLSVL.

The CDR3 spells CASSLSIWNEQYF. Written as DNA, the CDR3 is TGTGCCAGCAGTTTATCGATTTGGAACGAGCAGTACTTC. The chain recombines TRBV27 with TRBJ2-7; unclear D gene. V lost 0 bases, J lost 5 bases, and 8 bases lay in between. This CDR3 has 13 amino acids. Germline CDR1 reads MNHEY; CDR2 reads SMNVEV (reference sequence).

V is TRBV19 and J is TRBJ1-1; no clear D. The CDR3 is made up of 14 amino acids. Trimming stripped 5 bases from V and 2 bases from J, with 12 bases between. Germline values: CDR1 LNHDA, CDR2 SQIVND (reference sequence). CDR3 sequence (DNA): TGTGCCAGTAGTCCCGGACTAGTTAACACTGAAGCTTTCTTT. It codes for CASSPGLVNTEAFF.

In this sample, this clone turned up a few times. The CDR3 reads CASSLFDRDTNEQFF. DNA for the CDR3: TGCGCCAGCAGCTTGTTCGACAGGGATACAAATGAGCAGTTCTTC. The chain uses TRBV5-1 and TRBJ2-1, with 7 bases matching TRBD1. Looked up from germline, CDR1 is SGHRS and CDR2 is YFSETQ. This CDR3 spans 15 amino acids. V lost 1 base and J lost 7; bases outside the gene matches: 8.

This chain uses TRBV7-9 with TRBJ2-5; TRBD2 matches at 7 bases. The length of the CDR3 is 17 residues. Germline trimming cut 0 bases from V and 1 base from J; bases unmatched to any gene: 8. The germline gives CDR1 SEHNR, CDR2 FQNEAQ (reference sequence). The CDR3, as DNA: TGTGCCAGCAGCTTAGCTAGCGGGTGGGGACCCCAAGAGACCCAGTACTTC. Protein sequence: CASSLASGWGPQETQYF.

This clone was recorded a few times. This chain uses TRBV27 with TRBJ2-3; 7 positions agree with TRBD2. CDR3 length: 15 residues. From germline, CDR1 is MNHEY and CDR2 SMNVEV (reference sequence). The ends lost 1 base at V and 5 bases at J; junction bases unmatched: 6. CDR3 DNA sequence: TGTGCCAGCAGTTTATGGGCGGGGGACGGAGATACGCAGTATTTT. This gives the protein CASSLWAGDGDTQYF.